These 30 T cell receptor beta chains were all obtained from the same sample, sequenced in a study of blood T cell repertoires in COVID-19. Data came from immunoSEQ multiplex PCR; TCRdb stores just in-frame clones and leaves some out. Among 30,000 to 40,000 clones, almost 85% were seen once, and the ten largest hold roughly 9.9%. Input material: peripheral blood. The receptor set was obtained from a human donor in a cohort sampled during active COVID-19.

V usage is TRBV4-1 and J usage is TRBJ2-1; possibly TRBD1 for D (8 bases). The CDR3 has 17 amino acids. Trimming stripped 0 bases from V and 8 bases from J, with 20 bases between. Germline V lookup: CDR1 MGHRA, CDR2 YSYEKL. The CDR3 nucleotides read TGCGCCAGCAGCCAAGACGGGGGGACAGGTCCGAGGGATGAGCAGTTCTTC. It yields the protein CASSQDGGTGPRDEQFF.

Points on this clone: One junction end does not reproduce the germline sequence, and a read error may be involved. The V and J genes are TRBV7-9 and TRBJ1-4, with D possibly being TRBD1 (5 bases). Germline V gene data show CDR1 as SEHNR and CDR2 as FQNEAQ (reference sequence). This CDR3 comprises 11 residues. CDR3 DNA sequence: TGTGCCAGCAGCTCGACAGAGTTACAAGCTTTT. Its translation: CASSSTELQAF. Full variable domain (remainder filled in from reference TRBV7-9 and TRBJ1-4): DTGVSQNPRHKITKRGQNVTFRCDPISEHNRLYWYRQTLGQGPEFLTYFQNEAQLEKSRLLSDRFSAERPKGSFSTLEIQRTEQGDSAMYLCASSSTELQAFGSGTQLSVL.

The chain recombines TRBV3-1 (or the pseudogene TRBV3-2) with TRBJ1-6; the D is unclear. Germline V gives CDR1 LGHDT, CDR2 YNNKEL (reference sequence). The CDR3 extends over 14 amino acids. V lost 0 bases and J lost 8, with 8 bases in between. CDR3 amino acids: CASSQDTRYSPLHF. CDR3 DNA: TGTGCCAGCAGCCAAGACACCAGATATTCACCCCTCCACTTT.

This clone was observed a few times. The gene calls are TRBV14 and TRBJ2-2, with D unclear. The germline V gene has CDR1 SGHDN and CDR2 FVKESK. V was pared by 4 bases and J by 8 bases, with 11 bases between. There are 13 residues in the CDR3. CDR3 DNA: TGTGCCAGCAGCCCTAGGTCCGCTGGGGAGCTGTTTTTT. This translates into CASSPRSAGELFF.

The chain combines TRBV5-1 with TRBJ1-2; D is unresolved. CDR1 is SGHRS, CDR2 YFSETQ, per germline. The CDR3 is 14 amino acids. V was shortened by 4 bases and J by 4 bases, with 14 bases between the two germline ends. The CDR3 nucleotides read TGCGCCAGCAGCCTGAGGTTGGAATCCTATGGCTACACCTTC. Its protein is CASSLRLESYGYTF.

The chain links TRBV30 to TRBJ1-2; a weak D match, TRBD1 (6 bases). This CDR3 is 13 amino acids long. Germline assignment: CDR1 GTSNPN and CDR2 SVGIG (reference sequence). V lost 3 bases, J lost 4 bases, and 12 bases lay in between. CDR3 in DNA: TGTGCCTGGAGCGTGACAGGCAGCTATGGCTACACCTTC. It is translated as CAWSVTGSYGYTF. The whole variable domain, filled in from reference TRBV30 and TRBJ1-2, reads SQTIHQWPATLVQPVGSPLSLECTVEGTSNPNLYWYRQAAGRGLQLLFYSVGIGQISSEVPQNLSASRPQDRQFILSSKKLLLSDSGFYLCAWSVTGSYGYTFGSGTRLTVV.

The chain has TRBV19 and TRBJ1-1; 9 nucleotides align to TRBD1. This CDR3 contains 13 residues. Germline V gives CDR1 LNHDA, CDR2 SQIVND (reference sequence). V dropped 4 bases and J dropped 12; count of bases not matched to a gene: 9. As DNA, the CDR3 is TGTGCCAGTAGTAGCCAGTCCGGGACAGGGCCTTTCTTT. Protein product: CASSSQSGTGPFF.

The V gene is TRBV6-5, the J gene TRBJ2-7, with D unclear. Germline V lookup: CDR1 MNHEY, CDR2 SVGAGI. The length of the CDR3 is 11 residues. V lost 7 bases to trimming and J lost 5 bases, with 9 bases between them. This CDR3 reads CASKKVDEQYF. In DNA, the CDR3 is TGTGCCAGCAAAAAAGTAGACGAGCAGTACTTC.

This chain links TRBV7-9 with TRBJ2-2; 9 nucleotides line up with TRBD1. This CDR3 has 15 amino acids. Germline V lookup: CDR1 SEHNR, CDR2 FQNEAQ (reference sequence). The J segment lost 6 bases and the V segment lost 4 bases, leaving 6 bases of the junction unmatched. DNA for the CDR3: TGTGCCAGCAGCTCCGGACAGGGGACGGCCGGGGAGCTGTTTTTT. The encoded protein is CASSSGQGTAGELFF.

V is TRBV27 and J is TRBJ2-7; TRBD1 matches at 11 bases. The germline gives CDR1 MNHEY, CDR2 SMNVEV (reference sequence). The ends lost 4 bases at V and 6 bases at J; junction bases unmatched: 2. The CDR3 sequence is 13 residues long. The CDR3 DNA reads as TGTGCCAGCAGTTATGGGACAGGGGGCGAGCAGTACTTC. Translated, it gives CASSYGTGGEQYF.

V is TRBV19 and J is TRBJ1-1, with 9 bases matching TRBD1. The germline V gene encodes CDR1 LNHDA and CDR2 SQIVND (reference sequence). This CDR3 comprises 15 residues. Trimming at V came to 1 base and at J to 4 bases, leaving 4 bases not matched to a gene. CDR3 DNA sequence: TGTGCCAGTAGTATAGGGGGACAGGGAATCACTGAAGCTTTCTTT. This translates into CASSIGGQGITEAFF.

The chain joins TRBV7-2 to TRBJ2-7; a possible D gene is TRBD2 (6 bases). The CDR3 length is 15 residues. CDR1 is SGHTA and CDR2 is FQGNSA in the germline V gene. V was shortened by 4 bases and J by 2 bases, with 15 bases between the two germline ends. CDR3 nucleotide sequence: TGTGCCAGCAGCTCCGGAGGAGGGACCCCCTACGAGCAGTACTTC. Translating it yields CASSSGGGTPYEQYF.

In this sample, this clone turned up once. The CDR3: CASSSLGRDTQYF. The DNA of the CDR3 is TGTGCCAGCAGTTCCCTGGGGAGGGATACCCAGTACTTC. This chain connects TRBV27 to TRBJ2-5; 7 bases agree with TRBD2. This CDR3 is built from 13 residues. CDR1 and CDR2 (germline): MNHEY, SMNVEV (reference sequence). V trimming: 4 bases; J trimming: 8 bases; junction bases outside the gene matches: 7.

The chain couples TRBV6-5 to TRBJ2-5, with D possibly matching TRBD1 (6 bases). V was shortened by 7 bases and J by 5 bases, with 14 bases between the two germline ends. Germline V CDR1 and CDR2: MNHEY, SVGAGI. The CDR3 is made up of 13 amino acids. CDR3 DNA sequence: TGTGCCAGCAACATGGGACATTCGGAGACCCAGTACTTC. Protein: CASNMGHSETQYF.

This rearrangement joins TRBV20-1 to TRBJ1-1, with D unresolved. V dropped 4 bases and J dropped 11 bases, with 14 bases sitting between them. In germline, CDR1 is DFQATT, CDR2 SNEGSKA (reference sequence). This CDR3 spans 11 amino acids. The CDR3 sequence: CSAKFLSRAFF. For the CDR3, the DNA is TGCAGTGCTAAATTCTTAAGCAGGGCTTTCTTT.

V usage is TRBV2 and J usage is TRBJ2-5, with 7 bases that match TRBD1. The CDR3 sequence is 14 residues long. Germline V CDR1 and CDR2: SNHLY, FYNNEI. Trimming took 2 bases from V and 4 from J; bases not matched to a gene: 4. The CDR3 protein is CASSERTGAETQYF. Here the CDR3 DNA reads TGTGCCAGCAGTGAACGGACAGGCGCAGAGACCCAGTACTTC.

V is TRBV6-1 and J is TRBJ2-7; D may be TRBD1 (6 bases). The CDR3 contains 15 residues. The germline V gene encodes CDR1 MNHNS and CDR2 SASEGT. The V end lost 1 base, the J end lost 3 bases, and 13 bases lay between the germline ends. This chain's CDR3 is CASSEDVGRGYEQYF. CDR3 nucleotide sequence: TGTGCCAGCAGTGAAGATGTGGGCAGGGGCTACGAGCAGTACTTC.

The V and J genes are TRBV18 and TRBJ2-3, with 13 bases fitting TRBD2. CDR1 is KGHSH and CDR2 is LQKENI in the germline V gene. J was trimmed by 4 bases and V by 1 base; bases with no gene match: 2. CDR3 length equals 16 residues. The CDR3, as DNA: TGTGCCAGCTCACCACAACTAGCGGGGGGGTCAGATACGCAGTATTTT. Protein sequence: CASSPQLAGGSDTQYF.

V is TRBV24-1 and J is TRBJ2-2, with D possibly TRBD1 on 5 matching bases. Trimming took 2 bases from V and 9 from J, leaving 9 bases between them. The CDR3 contains 13 residues. The V gene's germline CDR1 is KGHDR and CDR2 SFDVKD. CDR3 in DNA: TGTGCCACCAGTGATTCAGGGTCCAGGGAGCTGTTTTTT. This translates into CATSDSGSRELFF.

The V gene is TRBV27, the J gene TRBJ2-1; 9 positions match TRBD1. Trimming took 5 bases from V and 0 from J; bases not matched to a gene: 5. The CDR3 runs to 16 residues. From germline, CDR1 is MNHEY and CDR2 SMNVEV (reference sequence). CDR3 coding DNA: TGTGCCAGCAGTACGACAGGGGGAAGCTCCTACAATGAGCAGTTCTTC. Translation gives CASSTTGGSSYNEQFF.

The chain links TRBV5-1 to TRBJ1-4, with D maybe TRBD1 (5 bases). The CDR3 length is 14 residues. The germline V and J ends were trimmed by 4 bases and 5 bases, with 12 bases remaining between them. Looked up from germline, CDR1 is SGHRS and CDR2 is YFSETQ. The CDR3 bases are TGCGCCAGCAGCAAGGGGCAGCAAAATGAAAAACTGTTTTTT. Protein sequence: CASSKGQQNEKLFF.

V is TRBV2 and J is TRBJ2-7, with D tentatively TRBD2 (6 bases). The germline V gene has CDR1 SNHLY and CDR2 FYNNEI. There are 12 residues in the CDR3. Trimming took 6 bases from V and 5 from J, leaving 11 bases between them. The CDR3 bases are TGTGCCAGCAGAGAGACTAGTAACGAGCAGTACTTC. The encoded protein is CASRETSNEQYF.

The genes are TRBV28 and TRBJ2-3, with 8 positions matching TRBD1. The CDR3 runs 21 residues. CDR1 MDHEN and CDR2 SYDVKM come from the germline V gene. Germline trimming cut 2 bases from V and 4 bases from J; bases unmatched to any gene: 23. The CDR3 DNA reads as TGTGCCAGCAGTTTAATCCCTCCCCACCGGACAGGGCTAGTTAAGTCAGATACGCAGTATTTT. It is translated as CASSLIPPHRTGLVKSDTQYF.

The sample holds one count of this clone. The rearrangement links TRBV7-8 to TRBJ2-1; D unclear. V gave up 3 bases and J gave up 5 bases, with 8 bases separating them. The length of the CDR3 is 13 residues. Germline CDR1 SGHVS, CDR2 FQNEAQ. CDR3 residues: CASSFKADNEQFF. CDR3 DNA sequence: TGTGCCAGCAGCTTCAAGGCGGACAATGAGCAGTTCTTC.

For the CDR3, the DNA is TGTGCCAGCAGCCGGACTAGCGGGAGTTCCTCCACTACCGAGCAGTACTTC. Encoded protein: CASSRTSGSSSTTEQYF. The chain recombines TRBV5-6 with TRBJ2-7, with 13 bases identical to TRBD2. This CDR3 has 17 residues. With 4 bases clipped from V and 6 bases from J, the junction kept 13 bases outside the gene matches. The germline V gene has CDR1 SGHDT and CDR2 YYEEEE.

The sample holds a few counts of this clone. The genes are TRBV6-6 and TRBJ1-3; 7 nucleotides line up with TRBD1. The V gene end was trimmed by 6 bases and the J gene end by 2 bases; junction bases not matched to a gene: 4. The CDR3 has 14 residues. CDR1 and CDR2 from the germline V gene are MNHNY and SVGAGI (reference sequence). CDR3 sequence reads: CASRSGQAGNTIYF. For the CDR3, the DNA is TGTGCCAGCAGATCCGGACAGGCTGGAAACACCATATATTTT.

J is TRBJ2-2 and V is TRBV6-5; 7 bases map to TRBD1. The CDR3 consists of 15 residues. CDR1 and CDR2 from the germline V gene are MNHEY and SVGAGI. J gave up 6 bases and V 6 bases, and 10 bases lay outside the gene matches. The CDR3 nucleotides are TGTGCCAGCAGGGTCCGACAGGGAATACCCGGGGAGCTGTTTTTT. Amino acid sequence: CASRVRQGIPGELFF.

The chain carries TRBV3-1 (or the pseudogene TRBV3-2) and TRBJ1-1; a weak D match, TRBD1 (6 bases). The CDR3 sequence is 15 residues long. The V end lost 4 bases, the J end lost 0 bases, and 12 bases lay between the germline ends. CDR1 is LGHDT and CDR2 is YNNKEL in the germline V gene (reference sequence). The CDR3 DNA follows: TGTGCCAGCAGCCCCCGGACAGAATTGAACACTGAAGCTTTCTTT. Its protein product is CASSPRTELNTEAFF.

This chain links TRBV5-1 with TRBJ2-3; the match to TRBD1 covers 7 bases. Germline V gene lookup returns CDR1 SGHRS and CDR2 YFSETQ. The CDR3 consists of 16 residues. With 2 bases clipped from V and 0 bases from J, the junction kept 6 bases outside the gene matches. The CDR3 loop is CASSFSTGLSTDTQYF. The CDR3 bases are TGCGCCAGCAGCTTCTCGACAGGGTTGAGCACAGATACGCAGTATTTT.

The chain employs TRBV11-3 and TRBJ2-2, with TRBD1 as a possible D gene (6 bases). V lost 3 bases, J lost 0 bases, and 8 bases lay in between. Germline V lookup: CDR1 SGHNT, CDR2 YENEEA. CDR3 length: 15 residues. DNA of the CDR3: TGTGCCAGCAGCTTGGGACACGCGAACACCGGGGAGCTGTTTTTT. Translating gives CASSLGHANTGELFF.